The entry that follows covers one T cell receptor beta chain sequence. V lost 3 bases, J lost 8 bases, and 10 bases lay in between. CDR3 length: 12 amino acids. CDR1 and CDR2 (germline): MDHEN, SYDVKM. This sample is part of a study of shared clonotypes between healthy human individuals. TCRdb keeps only in-frame clones here, not all; method: immunoSEQ multiplex PCR. Altogether some 1 million clones are present, around 76% being singletons, with the ten largest covering around 1.5%. The chain employs TRBV28 and TRBJ1-1; D gene uncertain. This TCR came from a man aged 18-30 years in good health. Sequenced: memory CD4+ T cells sorted from blood. Subset indicated: CD45RA-negative fraction. The CDR3 protein is CASSFEGREAFF. The CDR3 DNA reads as TGTGCCAGCAGTTTTGAAGGCAGGGAAGCTTTCTTT.